This is a list of T cell receptor beta chains from one sample in a study of shared T cell receptors in the human thymus. Measured with immunoSEQ multiplex PCR; TCRdb has only the in-frame clones, and not every one. The sample holds 600,000 to 900,000 clones, approximately 83% seen once. These data also featured in a second study, about human thymus T cells.

Sequencing input: thymocytes. The receptors shown here come from a girl younger than two with a congenital heart defect. The CDR3 runs from the conserved cysteine through the conserved F or W. A D gene is named only where the DNA matches it firmly.

d_call j_call v_call cdr3_aa
- TRBJ2-2 TRBV27 CASSLANCGNTGELFF
- TRBJ1-2 TRBV14 CASSPDHLGGNYGYTF
- TRBJ2-1 TRBV5-4 CASSPERVVEASYNEQFF
- TRBJ2-1 TRBV11-2 CASSLRSGRGKFNEQFF
- TRBJ2-7 TRBV4-1 CASSQRTPGKQYF
- TRBJ1-2 TRBV7-9 CASGPHYGYTF
- TRBJ1-2 TRBV7-8 CASSAGTQSYGYTF
TRBD1 TRBJ1-3 TRBV5-6 CASSYGTGLGNTIYF
TRBD2 TRBJ2-2 TRBV7-2 CASSFGGLAGVTGELFF
- TRBJ1-1 TRBV15 CATSREERQKNTEAFF
TRBD1 TRBJ1-6 TRBV27 CASRTQGEASPLHF
- TRBJ2-7 TRBV29-1 CSVLGHYRTGEQYF
TRBD1 TRBJ2-1 TRBV7-3 CASSLSRDSSYNEQFF
TRBD1 TRBJ1-4 TRBV5-6 CASSAAYRGLDEKLFF
TRBD1 TRBJ1-2 TRBV19 CASTFGQGAGYGYTF
- TRBJ1-5 TRBV28 CASRQSPGQPQHF
TRBD1 TRBJ1-4 TRBV13 CASSRHRDRDDEKLFF
- TRBJ1-2 TRBV2 CASTQGEGEGYTF
TRBD1 TRBJ2-5 TRBV5-6 CASTTGGQGAETQYF
- TRBJ2-7 TRBV28 CASSLVQGFNEQYF
- TRBJ1-6 TRBV6-1 CASSGSVNSPLHF
- TRBJ1-2 TRBV5-1 CASSLAGGYTF
TRBD1 TRBJ1-5 TRBV28 CASSSRPGQGGSGSQHF
TRBD1 TRBJ1-2 TRBV14 CASRRGQYGYTF
TRBD1 TRBJ1-5 TRBV6-5 CASWDRPSLRPQHF
- TRBJ1-1 TRBV7-9 CASSLVLYSGAFF
TRBD1 TRBJ2-6 TRBV14 CASSLTGGPGQGFSGANVLTF
- TRBJ1-5 TRBV19 CASSIHGTRGSPQHF
TRBD1 TRBJ2-7 TRBV25-1 CASSGQGTGVDEQYF
- TRBJ1-2 TRBV5-3 CARSLSKGWGGGYTF